The text below deals with one TCR beta chain. Its antigen remains unknown. These data come from a study of T cells in lung cancer brain metastases. In the study overall: Among the roughly 20 patients, more than 15 reported tobacco use, median roughly 40 pack-years.

Paired samples had equal genomic DNA input, ranging about 2 to 5.5 ug. Generated by immunoSEQ multiplex PCR, the TCRdb table keeps only in-frame clones and is missing some. The table includes around 6,600 clones, 86% detected once. Trimming stripped 7 bases from V and 0 bases from J, with 16 bases between. Per the germline V gene, CDR1 is LNHDA and CDR2 is SQIVND (reference sequence). The CDR3 sequence is 16 residues long. General study findings and limits: DNA fragmentation in FFPE samples may have prevented full retrieval of the infiltrating T cell repertoire. Most clones were lesion-specific, with limited overlap between paired lesions (Morisita approximately 0.24).

Sequenced material: tumor tissue from the primary lung tumor. The V call is TRBV19, the J call TRBJ1-3, with D perhaps matching TRBD1 (5 bases). The TCR originated in a man aged 50-59 years with non-small cell lung cancer. DNA of the CDR3: TGTGCCAGTACTGATCCCAGGGCAAGCTCTGGAAACACCATATATTTT. Translation: CASTDPRASSGNTIYF.